These T cell receptor beta chains were read from a single sample in a study of PD-1 blockade in mismatch repair-deficient tumors. Clones were read by immunoSEQ multiplex PCR, and TCRdb kept only the in-frame ones, dropping some. The sample includes approximately 100,000 clones, roughly four fifths of them seen just once. Sequencing was performed on peripheral blood, taken 36 weeks after starting pembrolizumab. The receptors originated from an adult with mismatch repair-deficient cancer. Both conserved end residues are part of each CDR3. The D gene is left open where the match is weak. Size tells how often a clone was seen (once, few, many) or the class of an expanded clone, and some rows leave it out.

clone_size: few; v_call: TRBV4-1; j_call: TRBJ2-7; d_call: -; cdr3_nt: TGCGCCAGCAGCCAAGATATGGTCTACGAGCAGTACTTC; cdr3_aa: CASSQDMVYEQYF
clone_size: -; v_call: TRBV5-4; j_call: TRBJ2-3; d_call: TRBD1; cdr3_nt: TGTGCCAGCAGCTCGCCGGGACAGGGCACAGATACGCAGTATTTT; cdr3_aa: CASSSPGQGTDTQYF
clone_size: -; v_call: TRBV29-1; j_call: TRBJ2-5; d_call: TRBD1; cdr3_nt: TGCAGCGTCCGGCAGGGGGCAGGAGAGACCCAGTACTTC; cdr3_aa: CSVRQGAGETQYF
clone_size: -; v_call: TRBV27; j_call: TRBJ1-5; d_call: -; cdr3_nt: TGTGCCAGCAGTTTATCGCCCAATCAGCCCCAGCATTTT; cdr3_aa: CASSLSPNQPQHF
clone_size: -; v_call: TRBV4-3; j_call: TRBJ1-1; d_call: -; cdr3_nt: TGCGCCAGCAGCCAAGACGACGGGGGTTACACTGAAGCTTTCTTT; cdr3_aa: CASSQDDGGYTEAFF
clone_size: -; v_call: TRBV2; j_call: TRBJ2-2; d_call: -; cdr3_nt: TGTGCCAGCAGTGCGGTAGGCCTTATAAACACCGGGGAGCTGTTTTTT; cdr3_aa: CASSAVGLINTGELFF
clone_size: -; v_call: TRBV29-1; j_call: TRBJ2-5; d_call: TRBD2; cdr3_nt: TGCAGCGTTGAAAAGGCGGGAGTGGAAGAGACCCAGTACTTC; cdr3_aa: CSVEKAGVEETQYF
clone_size: -; v_call: TRBV7-2; j_call: TRBJ2-7; d_call: TRBD2; cdr3_nt: TGTGCCAGCAGCTTAGCGTCAGCTAGCGGGACGACCTACGAGCAGTACTTC; cdr3_aa: CASSLASASGTTYEQYF
clone_size: few; v_call: TRBV11-3; j_call: TRBJ1-3; d_call: -; cdr3_nt: TGTGCCAGCAGCATGGGAGAGGATGGAAACACCATATATTTT; cdr3_aa: CASSMGEDGNTIYF
clone_size: -; v_call: TRBV5-1; j_call: TRBJ1-1; d_call: -; cdr3_nt: TGCGCCAGCAGCGCTGGGAGCGCCACTGAAGCTTTCTTT; cdr3_aa: CASSAGSATEAFF
clone_size: -; v_call: TRBV7-2; j_call: TRBJ2-3; d_call: -; cdr3_nt: TGTGCCAGCAGCCGGGGAGTGGCAGATACGCAGTATTTT; cdr3_aa: CASSRGVADTQYF
clone_size: -; v_call: TRBV27; j_call: TRBJ2-1; d_call: -; cdr3_nt: TGTGCCAGCAGTATGGACATTCCTAGCTCCTACAATGAGCAGTTCTTC; cdr3_aa: CASSMDIPSSYNEQFF
clone_size: -; v_call: TRBV29-1; j_call: TRBJ1-2; d_call: TRBD1; cdr3_nt: TGCAGCGCAGAGACAGGGGACCGCTATGGCTACACCTTC; cdr3_aa: CSAETGDRYGYTF
clone_size: -; v_call: TRBV7-1; j_call: TRBJ2-1; d_call: -; cdr3_nt: TGTGCCAGCAGCTTAACAACCACCGCGAGCGTTTGGGAGCAGTTCTTC; cdr3_aa: CASSLTTTASVWEQFF
clone_size: -; v_call: TRBV11-3; j_call: TRBJ2-3; d_call: TRBD1; cdr3_nt: TGTGCCAGCAGCACCCGGACAGGGAGTGGCACAGATACGCAGTATTTT; cdr3_aa: CASSTRTGSGTDTQYF
clone_size: -; v_call: TRBV2; j_call: TRBJ1-5; d_call: TRBD1; cdr3_nt: TGTGCCAGCAGTGTCCCTCTTGGACAGGGGGCCCTCAGCAATCAGCCCCAGCATTTT; cdr3_aa: CASSVPLGQGALSNQPQHF